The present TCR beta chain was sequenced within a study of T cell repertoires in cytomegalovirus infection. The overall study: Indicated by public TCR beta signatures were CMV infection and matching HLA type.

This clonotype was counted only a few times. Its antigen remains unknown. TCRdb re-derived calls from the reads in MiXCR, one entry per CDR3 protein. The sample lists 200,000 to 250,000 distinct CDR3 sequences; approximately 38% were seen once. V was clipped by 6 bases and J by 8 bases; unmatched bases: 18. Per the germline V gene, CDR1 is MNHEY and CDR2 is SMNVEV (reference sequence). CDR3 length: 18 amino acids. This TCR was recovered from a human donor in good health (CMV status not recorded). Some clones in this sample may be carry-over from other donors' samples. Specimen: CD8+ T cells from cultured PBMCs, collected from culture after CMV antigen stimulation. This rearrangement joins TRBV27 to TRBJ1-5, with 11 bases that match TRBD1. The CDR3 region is CASSPSSGTGGYAEPQHF. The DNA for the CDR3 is TGTGCCAGCAGCCCCTCTAGTGGGACAGGGGGTTATGCAGAGCCCCAGCATTTT.